The following is a T cell receptor beta chain sequence with its context. These data are taken from a study of CD8 T cells in Susac syndrome. Reverse transcription of about 0.45 to 1 ug RNA was performed with random hexamers. MiXCR, run by TCRdb on the immunoSEQ multiplex PCR reads, gives a single entry per CDR3 protein. The data contain about 240,000 distinct CDR3 sequences, 90% to 96% of them singletons. Looked up from germline, CDR1 is SQVTM and CDR2 is ANQGSEA. The CDR3 contains 10 residues. V was clipped by 4 bases and J by 7 bases, with 7 bases between them. Each Susac syndrome patient had definite or probable disease by recently defined criteria.

Sequencing was carried out using CD4+ T cells from PBMCs. This TCR derives from a human donor with Susac syndrome. This chain links TRBV29-1 with TRBJ1-1, with D uncertain. This CDR3 is CSVGRDEAFF. CDR3 sequence (DNA): TGCAGCGTTGGTAGAGATGAAGCTTTCTTT.